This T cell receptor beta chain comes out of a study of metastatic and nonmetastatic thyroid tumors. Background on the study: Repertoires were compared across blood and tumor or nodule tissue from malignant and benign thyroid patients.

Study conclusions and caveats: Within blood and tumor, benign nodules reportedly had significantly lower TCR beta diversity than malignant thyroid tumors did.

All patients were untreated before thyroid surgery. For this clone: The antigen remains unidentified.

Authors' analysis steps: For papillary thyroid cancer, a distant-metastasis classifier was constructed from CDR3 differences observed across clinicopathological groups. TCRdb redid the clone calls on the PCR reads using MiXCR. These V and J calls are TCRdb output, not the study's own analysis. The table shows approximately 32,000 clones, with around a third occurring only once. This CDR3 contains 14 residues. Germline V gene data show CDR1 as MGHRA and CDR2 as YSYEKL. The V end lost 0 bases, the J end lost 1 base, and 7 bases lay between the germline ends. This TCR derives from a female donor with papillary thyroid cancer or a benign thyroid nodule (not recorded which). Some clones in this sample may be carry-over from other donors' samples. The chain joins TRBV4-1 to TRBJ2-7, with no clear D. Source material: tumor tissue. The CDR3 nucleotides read TGCGCCAGCAGCCAAGACCCCAGGTCCTACGAGCAGTACTTC. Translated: CASSQDPRSYEQYF.